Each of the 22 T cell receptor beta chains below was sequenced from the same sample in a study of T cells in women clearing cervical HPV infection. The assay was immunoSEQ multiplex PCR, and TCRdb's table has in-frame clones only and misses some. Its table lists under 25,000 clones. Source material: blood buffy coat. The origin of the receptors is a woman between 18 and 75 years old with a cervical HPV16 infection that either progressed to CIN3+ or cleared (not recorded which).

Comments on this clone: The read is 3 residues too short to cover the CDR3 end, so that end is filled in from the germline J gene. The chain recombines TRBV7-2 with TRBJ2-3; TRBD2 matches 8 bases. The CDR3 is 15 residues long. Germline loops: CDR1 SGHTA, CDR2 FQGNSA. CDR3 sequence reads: CASSPTGGAEWTQYF. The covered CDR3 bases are TGTGCCAGCAGCCCTACGGGGGGGGCCGAGTGGACG.

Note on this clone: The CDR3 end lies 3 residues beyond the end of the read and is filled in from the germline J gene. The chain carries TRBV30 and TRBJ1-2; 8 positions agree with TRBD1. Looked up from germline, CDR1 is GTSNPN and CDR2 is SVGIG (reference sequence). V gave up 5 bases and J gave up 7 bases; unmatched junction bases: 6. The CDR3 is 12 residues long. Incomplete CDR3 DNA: TGTGCCTGGGGGGGACAGGCGGCTGGC. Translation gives CAWGGQAAG. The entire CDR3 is CAWGGQAAGYTF.

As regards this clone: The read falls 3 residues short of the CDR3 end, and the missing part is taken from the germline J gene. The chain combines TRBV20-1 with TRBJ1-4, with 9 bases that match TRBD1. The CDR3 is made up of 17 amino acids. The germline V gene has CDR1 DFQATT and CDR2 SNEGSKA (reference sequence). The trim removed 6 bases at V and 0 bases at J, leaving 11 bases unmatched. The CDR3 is CSAGTGTGSSTNEKLFF. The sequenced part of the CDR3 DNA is TGCAGTGCAGGGACCGGGACAGGGTCTTCAACTAATGAAAAA.

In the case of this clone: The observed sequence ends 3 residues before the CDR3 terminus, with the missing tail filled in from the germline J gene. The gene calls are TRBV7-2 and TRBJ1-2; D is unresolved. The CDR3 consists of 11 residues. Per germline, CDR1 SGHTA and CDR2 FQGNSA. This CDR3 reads CASSSTDTYTF. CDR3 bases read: TGTGCCAGCAGCTCCACAGATACC.

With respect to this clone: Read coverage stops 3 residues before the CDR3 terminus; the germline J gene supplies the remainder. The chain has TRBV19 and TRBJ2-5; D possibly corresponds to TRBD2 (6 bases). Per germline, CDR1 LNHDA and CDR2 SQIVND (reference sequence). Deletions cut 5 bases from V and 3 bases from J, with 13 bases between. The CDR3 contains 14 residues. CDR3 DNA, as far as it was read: TGTGCCAGTAGTCCCGTAACGGGGGAAGAGACC. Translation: CASSPVTGEET. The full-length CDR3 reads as CASSPVTGEETQYF.

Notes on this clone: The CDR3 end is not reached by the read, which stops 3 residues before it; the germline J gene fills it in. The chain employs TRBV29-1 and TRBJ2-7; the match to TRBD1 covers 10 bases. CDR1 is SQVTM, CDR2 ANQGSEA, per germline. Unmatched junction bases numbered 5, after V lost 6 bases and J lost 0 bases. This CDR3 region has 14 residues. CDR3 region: CSVRTGGSSYEQYF. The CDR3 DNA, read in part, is TGCAGCGTCAGGACAGGGGGGAGCTCCTACGAG.

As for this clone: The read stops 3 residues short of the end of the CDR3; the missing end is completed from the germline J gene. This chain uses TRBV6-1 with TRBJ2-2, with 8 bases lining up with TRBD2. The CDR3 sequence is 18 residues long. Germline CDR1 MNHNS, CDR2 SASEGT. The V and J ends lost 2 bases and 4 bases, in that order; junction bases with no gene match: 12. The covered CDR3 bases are TGTGCCAGCAGTGAATTCACCGGGGGGGCCGGTCGCACCGGGGAG. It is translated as CASSEFTGGAGRTGE. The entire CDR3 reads CASSEFTGGAGRTGELFF.

CDR3 region: CASSWSPGQIYGQYF. The CDR3 bases that were read are TGTGCCAGCAGTTGGAGCCCGGGACAAATTTATGGT. The rearrangement joins TRBV6-2 or TRBV6-3 to TRBJ2-4; tentative D call: TRBD1 (6 bases). The read comes to an end 3 residues before the CDR3 does, leaving the germline J gene to fill in the end. The CDR3 has 15 residues. Germline CDR1 and CDR2: MNHEY and SVGEGT.

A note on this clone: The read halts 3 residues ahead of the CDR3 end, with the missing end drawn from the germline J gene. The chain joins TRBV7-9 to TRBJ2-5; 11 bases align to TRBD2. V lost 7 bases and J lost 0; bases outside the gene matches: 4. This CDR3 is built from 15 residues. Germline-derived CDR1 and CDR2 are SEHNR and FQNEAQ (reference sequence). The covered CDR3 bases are TGTGCCAGCAACCCGGGACTAGCGGACCAAGAGACC. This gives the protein CASNPGLADQET. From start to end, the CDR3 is CASNPGLADQETQYF.

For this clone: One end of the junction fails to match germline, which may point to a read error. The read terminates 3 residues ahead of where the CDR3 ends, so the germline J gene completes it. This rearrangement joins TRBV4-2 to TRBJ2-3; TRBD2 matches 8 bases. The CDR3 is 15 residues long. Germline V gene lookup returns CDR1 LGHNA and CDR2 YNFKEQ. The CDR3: CASSPRGESTDTQYF. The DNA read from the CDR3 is TGCGCCAGCAGCCCGCGGGGGGAGAGCACAGATACG.

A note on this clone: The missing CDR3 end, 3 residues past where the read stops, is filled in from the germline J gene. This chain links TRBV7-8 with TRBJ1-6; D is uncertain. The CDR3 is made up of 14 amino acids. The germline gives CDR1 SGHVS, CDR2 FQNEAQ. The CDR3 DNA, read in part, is TGTGCCAGCAGCTTAGAGGTTGGCCTTGAGGCC. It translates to CASSLEVGLEA. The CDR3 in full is CASSLEVGLEALHF. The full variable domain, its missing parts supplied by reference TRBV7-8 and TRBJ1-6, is GAGVSQSPRYKVAKRGQDVALRCDPISGHVSLFWYQQALGQGPEFLTYFQNEAQLDKSGLPSDRFFAERPEGSVSTLKIQRTQQEDSAVYLCASSLEVGLEALHFGNGTRLTVT.

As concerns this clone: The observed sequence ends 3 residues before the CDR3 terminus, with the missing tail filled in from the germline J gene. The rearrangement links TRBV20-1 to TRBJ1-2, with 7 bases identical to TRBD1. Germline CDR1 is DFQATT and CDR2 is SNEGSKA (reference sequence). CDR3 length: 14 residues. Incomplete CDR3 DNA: TGCAGTGGGGACCATTGGGGACAGACATCGGGC. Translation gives CSGDHWGQTSG. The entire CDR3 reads CSGDHWGQTSGYTF.

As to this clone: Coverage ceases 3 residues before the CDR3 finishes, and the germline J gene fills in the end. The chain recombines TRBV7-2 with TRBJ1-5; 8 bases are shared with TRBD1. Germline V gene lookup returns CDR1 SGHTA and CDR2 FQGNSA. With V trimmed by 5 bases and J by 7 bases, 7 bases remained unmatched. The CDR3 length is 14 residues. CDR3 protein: CASSTGQGGQPQHF. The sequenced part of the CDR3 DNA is TGTGCCAGCAGCACCGGACAGGGAGGGCAGCCC.

The CDR3 spells CAWEKGSYYGYTF. CDR3 DNA (partial): TGTGCCTGGGAGAAGGGGTCGTACTATGGC. The V gene is TRBV30, the J gene TRBJ1-2; TRBD1 might be the D (5 bases). Read data end 3 residues before the CDR3 end; the end is taken from the germline J gene. The CDR3 covers 13 residues. Germline V gene lookup returns CDR1 GTSNPN and CDR2 SVGIG (reference sequence). The V end lost 5 bases, the J end lost 3 bases, and 13 bases lay between the germline ends.

CDR3 DNA, as far as it was read: TGTGCCAGCACAGCTAGCGGGGGGGCCGGCACAGATACG. This translates into CASTASGGAGTDT. In full, the CDR3 is CASTASGGAGTDTQYF. The rearrangement joins TRBV6-2 or TRBV6-3 to TRBJ2-3, with TRBD2 identical over 12 bases. The DNA ends 3 residues before the CDR3 does, and the rest of the CDR3 is filled in from the germline J gene. V gave up 7 bases and J gave up 1 base; unmatched junction bases: 6. This CDR3 is 16 amino acids long. CDR1 MNHEY and CDR2 SVGEGT come from the germline V gene.

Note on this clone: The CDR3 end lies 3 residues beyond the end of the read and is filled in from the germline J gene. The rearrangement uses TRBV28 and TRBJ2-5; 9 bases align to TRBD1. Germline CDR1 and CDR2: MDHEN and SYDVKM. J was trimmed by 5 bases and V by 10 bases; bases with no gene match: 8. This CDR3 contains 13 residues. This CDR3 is CAIRTGGLETQYF. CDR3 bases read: TGTGCCATCCGAACAGGGGGCTTGGAGACC.

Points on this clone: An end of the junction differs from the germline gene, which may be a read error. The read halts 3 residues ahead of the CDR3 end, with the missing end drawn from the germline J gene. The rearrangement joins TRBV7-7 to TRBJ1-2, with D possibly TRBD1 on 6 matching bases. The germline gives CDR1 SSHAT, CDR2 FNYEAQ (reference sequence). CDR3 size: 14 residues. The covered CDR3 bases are TGTGCTAGCAGCCAAATAACAGGGAAGGCTGGC. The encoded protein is CASSQITGKAG. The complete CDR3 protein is CASSQITGKAGYTF. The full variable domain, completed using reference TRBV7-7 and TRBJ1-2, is GAGVSQSPRYKVTKRGQDVTLRCDPISSHATLYWYQQALGQGPEFLTYFNYEAQPDKSGLPSDRFSAERPEGSISTLTIQRTEQRDSAMYRCASSQITGKAGYTFGSGTRLTVV.

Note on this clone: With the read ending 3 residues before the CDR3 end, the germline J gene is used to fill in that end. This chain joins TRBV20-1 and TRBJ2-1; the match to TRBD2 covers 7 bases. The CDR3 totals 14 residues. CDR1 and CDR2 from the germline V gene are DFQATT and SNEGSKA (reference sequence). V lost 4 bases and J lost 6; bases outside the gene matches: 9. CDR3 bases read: TGCAGTGCTAAAGATTTAGGCGGGAGCAATGAG. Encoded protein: CSAKDLGGSNE. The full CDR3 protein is CSAKDLGGSNEQFF.

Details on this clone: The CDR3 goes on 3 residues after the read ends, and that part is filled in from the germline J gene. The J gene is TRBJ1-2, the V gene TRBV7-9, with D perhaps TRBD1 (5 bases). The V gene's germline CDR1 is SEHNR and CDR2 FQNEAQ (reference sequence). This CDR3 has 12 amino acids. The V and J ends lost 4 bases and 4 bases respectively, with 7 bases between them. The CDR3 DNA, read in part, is TGTGCCAGCAGCTCCCAGGGCTATGGC. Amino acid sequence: CASSSQGYG. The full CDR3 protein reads CASSSQGYGYTF.

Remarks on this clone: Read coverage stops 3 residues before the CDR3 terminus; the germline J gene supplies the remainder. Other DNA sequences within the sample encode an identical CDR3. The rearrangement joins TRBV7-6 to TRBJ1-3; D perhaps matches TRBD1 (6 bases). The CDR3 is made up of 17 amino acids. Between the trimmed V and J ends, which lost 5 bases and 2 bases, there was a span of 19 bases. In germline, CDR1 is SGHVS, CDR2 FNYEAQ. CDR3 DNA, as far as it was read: TGTGCCAGCAGCCCAGAACATACAGGGTCCCCTGGAAACACC. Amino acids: CASSPEHTGSPGNT. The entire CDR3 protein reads CASSPEHTGSPGNTIYF.

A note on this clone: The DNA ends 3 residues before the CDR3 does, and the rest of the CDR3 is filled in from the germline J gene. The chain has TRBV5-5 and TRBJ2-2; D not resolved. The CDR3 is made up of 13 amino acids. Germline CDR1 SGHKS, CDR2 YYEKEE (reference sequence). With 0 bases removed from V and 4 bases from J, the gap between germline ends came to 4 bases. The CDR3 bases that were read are TGTGCCAGCAGCTTGGCCCTCACCGGGGAG. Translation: CASSLALTGE. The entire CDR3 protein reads CASSLALTGELFF.

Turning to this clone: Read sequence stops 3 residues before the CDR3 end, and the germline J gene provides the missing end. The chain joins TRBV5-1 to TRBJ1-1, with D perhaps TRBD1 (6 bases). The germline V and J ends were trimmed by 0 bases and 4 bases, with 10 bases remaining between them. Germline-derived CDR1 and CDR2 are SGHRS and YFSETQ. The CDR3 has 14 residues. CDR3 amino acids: CASSLEGGITEAFF. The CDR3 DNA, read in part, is TGCGCCAGCAGCTTGGAAGGGGGTATCACTGAA.